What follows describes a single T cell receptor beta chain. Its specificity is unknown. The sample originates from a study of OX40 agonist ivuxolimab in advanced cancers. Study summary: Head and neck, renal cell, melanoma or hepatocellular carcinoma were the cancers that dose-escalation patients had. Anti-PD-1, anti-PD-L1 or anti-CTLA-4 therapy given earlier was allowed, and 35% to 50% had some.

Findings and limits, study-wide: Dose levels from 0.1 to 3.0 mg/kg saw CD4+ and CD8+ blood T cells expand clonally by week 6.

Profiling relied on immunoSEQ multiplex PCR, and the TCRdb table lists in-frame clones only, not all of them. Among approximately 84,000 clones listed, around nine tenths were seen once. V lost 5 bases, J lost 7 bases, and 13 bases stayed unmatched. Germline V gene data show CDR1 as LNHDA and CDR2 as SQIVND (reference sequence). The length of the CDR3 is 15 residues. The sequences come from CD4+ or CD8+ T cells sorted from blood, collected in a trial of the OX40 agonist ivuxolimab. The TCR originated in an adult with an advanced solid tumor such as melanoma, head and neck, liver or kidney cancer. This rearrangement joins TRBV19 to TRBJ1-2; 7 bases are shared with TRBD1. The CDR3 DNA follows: TGTGCCAGTAGTCCAAGGGACAGCCAATACTCTGGCTACACCTTC. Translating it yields CASSPRDSQYSGYTF.